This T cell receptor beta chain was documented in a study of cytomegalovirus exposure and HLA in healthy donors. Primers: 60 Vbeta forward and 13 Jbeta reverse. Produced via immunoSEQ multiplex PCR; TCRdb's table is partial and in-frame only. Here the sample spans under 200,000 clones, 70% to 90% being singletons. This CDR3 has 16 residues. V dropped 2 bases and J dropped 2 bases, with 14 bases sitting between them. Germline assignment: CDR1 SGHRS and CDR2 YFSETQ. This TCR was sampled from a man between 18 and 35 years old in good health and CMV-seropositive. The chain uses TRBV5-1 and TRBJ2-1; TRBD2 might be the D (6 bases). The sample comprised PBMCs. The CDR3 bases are TGCGCCAGCAGCTTCGGAGCCCGGGGGACCTACAATGAGCAGTTCTTC. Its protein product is CASSFGARGTYNEQFF.